A selection of T cell receptor beta chains follows, all from one sample in a study of radiation and T cells in renal cell carcinoma. TCRdb's table, derived via immunoSEQ multiplex PCR, lists solely in-frame clones and lacks some. The top ten hold about 11% of the sample, which has around 180,000 clones, about 88% seen once. The sample in question was blood, obtained from a patient whose treatment included radiotherapy and nephrectomy. The receptors originated from a woman aged 50 to 60 with renal cell carcinoma. CDR3s include the opening cysteine and the closing phenylalanine or tryptophan. D genes are given only for firm matches. Size tells how often a clone was seen (once, few, many) or the class of an expanded clone, and some rows leave it out.

j_call clone_size v_call d_call cdr3_aa cdr3_nt
TRBJ1-2 once TRBV7-9 TRBD1 CASSPTGDSYGYTF TGTGCCAGCAGCCCAACAGGGGACTCCTATGGCTACACCTTC
TRBJ1-5 NA TRBV7-9 TRBD1 CASSRDRGLNQPQHF TGTGCCAGCAGCCGTGACAGGGGTCTCAATCAGCCCCAGCATTTT
TRBJ2-6 NA TRBV6-4 NA CASSKDSGANVLTF TGTGCCAGCAGTAAGGACTCTGGGGCCAACGTCCTGACTTTC
TRBJ2-6 NA TRBV2 NA CASRGPGANVLTF TGTGCCAGCAGGGGTCCTGGGGCCAACGTCCTGACTTTC
TRBJ2-1 NA TRBV29-1 TRBD2 CSVGGLPYNEQFF TGCAGCGTGGGGGGGTTACCCTACAATGAGCAGTTCTTC
TRBJ2-3 NA TRBV7-3 TRBD2 CASSPLSGLAESDTQYF TGTGCCAGCAGCCCATTAAGCGGACTAGCGGAGTCAGATACGCAGTATTTT
TRBJ2-3 NA TRBV9 NA CASSFGLSDTQYF TGTGCCAGCAGCTTCGGTCTATCAGATACGCAGTATTTT
TRBJ1-1 NA TRBV19 TRBD1 CASSTLLGQGKAFF TGTGCCAGTAGTACCCTGTTAGGACAGGGGAAAGCTTTCTTT
TRBJ2-5 NA TRBV2 TRBD2 CASSEALAGAQETQYF TGTGCCAGCAGTGAAGCTCTAGCGGGGGCCCAAGAGACCCAGTACTTC
TRBJ1-1 NA TRBV9 NA CASSPIGEAYTEAFF TGTGCCAGCAGCCCTATCGGAGAGGCCTACACTGAAGCTTTCTTT
TRBJ2-3 once TRBV5-6 TRBD1 CASSPRTGITDTQYF TGTGCCAGCAGCCCACGGACAGGGATCACAGATACGCAGTATTTT
TRBJ2-1 once TRBV6-5 NA CASSPRGSYNEQFF TGTGCCAGCAGCCCTAGGGGCTCCTACAATGAGCAGTTCTTC
TRBJ1-4 NA TRBV6-5 NA CASSVYGSNNEKLFF TGTGCCAGCAGTGTATACGGGTCGAATAATGAAAAACTGTTTTTT
TRBJ2-5 NA TRBV6-1 TRBD1 CASPRGTGGWETQYF TGTGCCAGCCCTCGCGGGACAGGGGGTTGGGAGACCCAGTACTTC
TRBJ1-6 NA TRBV30 NA CAWSGSRVNSPLHF TGTGCCTGGAGTGGGTCCAGGGTTAATTCACCCCTCCACTTT
TRBJ2-6 NA TRBV7-6 NA CASSLSLSRSGANVLTF TGTGCCAGCAGCTTGAGCTTATCCCGCTCTGGGGCCAACGTCCTGACTTTC
TRBJ2-3 NA TRBV4-2 TRBD2 CASSPQAGGADTQYF TGTGCCAGCAGCCCTCAAGCGGGGGGCGCGGATACGCAGTATTTT
TRBJ2-7 NA TRBV2 TRBD2 CASSEVGGGLPYEQYF TGTGCCAGCAGTGAAGTCGGCGGGGGGCTACCCTACGAGCAGTACTTC
TRBJ2-3 NA TRBV7-2 NA CASSLEIEDTDTQYF TGTGCCAGCAGCTTAGAGATAGAGGACACAGATACGCAGTATTTT